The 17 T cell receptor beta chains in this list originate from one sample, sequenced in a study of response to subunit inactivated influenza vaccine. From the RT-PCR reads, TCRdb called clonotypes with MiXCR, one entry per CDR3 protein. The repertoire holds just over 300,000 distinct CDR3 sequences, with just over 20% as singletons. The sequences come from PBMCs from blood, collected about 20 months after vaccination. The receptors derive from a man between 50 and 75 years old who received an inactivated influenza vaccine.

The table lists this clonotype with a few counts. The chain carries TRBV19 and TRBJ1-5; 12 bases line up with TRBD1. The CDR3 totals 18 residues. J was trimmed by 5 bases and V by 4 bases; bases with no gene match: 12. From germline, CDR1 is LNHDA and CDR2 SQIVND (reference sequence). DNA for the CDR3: TGTGCCAGTAGTAGCCGGGACAGGGGGCGTATTGCGGATCAGCCCCAGCATTTT. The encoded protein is CASSSRDRGRIADQPQHF.

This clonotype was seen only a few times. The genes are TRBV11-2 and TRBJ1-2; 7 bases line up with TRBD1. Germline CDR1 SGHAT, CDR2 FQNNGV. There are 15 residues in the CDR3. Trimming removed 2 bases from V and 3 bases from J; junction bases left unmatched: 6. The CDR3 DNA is TGTGCCAGCAGCTTACGGGCAGGGGGGTACTATGGCTACACCTTC. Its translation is CASSLRAGGYYGYTF.

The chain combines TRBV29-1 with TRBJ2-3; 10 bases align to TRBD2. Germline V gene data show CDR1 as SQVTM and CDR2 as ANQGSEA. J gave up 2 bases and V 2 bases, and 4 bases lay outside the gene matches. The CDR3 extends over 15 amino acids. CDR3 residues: CSVEQLAGNTDTQYF. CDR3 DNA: TGCAGCGTTGAACAACTAGCGGGAAACACAGATACGCAGTATTTT.

The CDR3 sequence is CASSQNLNYGYTF. The CDR3, as DNA: TGTGCCAGCAGCCAGAACCTAAACTATGGCTACACCTTC. The gene calls are TRBV14 and TRBJ1-2; D call uncertain. Trimming took 3 bases from V and 2 from J, leaving 7 bases between them. Germline loops: CDR1 SGHDN, CDR2 FVKESK. The CDR3 contains 13 residues.

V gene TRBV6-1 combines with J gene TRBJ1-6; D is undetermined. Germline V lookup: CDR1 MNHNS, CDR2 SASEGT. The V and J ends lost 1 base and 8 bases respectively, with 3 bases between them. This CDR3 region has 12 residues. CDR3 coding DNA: TGTGCCAGCAGTGAAGTGTATTCACCCCTCCACTTT. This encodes CASSEVYSPLHF.

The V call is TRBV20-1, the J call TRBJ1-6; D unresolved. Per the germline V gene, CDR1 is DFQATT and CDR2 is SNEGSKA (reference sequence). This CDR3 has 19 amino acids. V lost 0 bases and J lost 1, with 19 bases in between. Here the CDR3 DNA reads TGCAGTGCTAGAGATCTTTGGCCTTCAGGAGATTCCTATAATTCACCCCTCCACTTT. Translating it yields CSARDLWPSGDSYNSPLHF.

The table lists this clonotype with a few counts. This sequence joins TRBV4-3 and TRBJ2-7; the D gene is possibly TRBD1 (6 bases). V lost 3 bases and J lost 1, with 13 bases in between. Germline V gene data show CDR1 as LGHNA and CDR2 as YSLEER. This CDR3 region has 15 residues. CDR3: CASSQGAHYSYEQYF. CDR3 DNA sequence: TGCGCCAGCAGCCAGGGGGCTCACTATTCCTACGAGCAGTACTTC.

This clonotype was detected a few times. The CDR3 sequence: CASSSPRGGSSGNTIYF. The CDR3, as DNA: TGTGCCAGCAGCTCTCCCAGAGGAGGGTCTTCTGGAAACACCATATATTTT. This chain joins TRBV6-1 and TRBJ1-3; D gene ambiguous. Germline-derived CDR1 and CDR2 are MNHNS and SASEGT. CDR3 length: 17 residues. The V end lost 6 bases, the J end lost 1 base, and 19 bases lay between the germline ends.

For the CDR3, the DNA is TGTGCCAGCAGTTACAGGTGGCCCACAGATACGCAGTATTTT. Amino acid sequence: CASSYRWPTDTQYF. The rearrangement links TRBV6-5 to TRBJ2-3, with D unclear. Germline lookup yields CDR1 MNHEY and CDR2 SVGAGI. Deletions cut 2 bases from V and 2 bases from J, with 8 bases between. CDR3 length equals 14 residues.

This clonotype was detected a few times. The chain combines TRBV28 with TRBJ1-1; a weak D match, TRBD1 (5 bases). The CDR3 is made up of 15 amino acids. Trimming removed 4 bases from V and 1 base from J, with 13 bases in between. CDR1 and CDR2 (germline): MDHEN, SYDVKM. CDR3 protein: CASSSPTARNTEAFF. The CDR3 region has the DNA TGTGCCAGCAGTTCACCGACAGCCAGGAACACTGAAGCTTTCTTT.

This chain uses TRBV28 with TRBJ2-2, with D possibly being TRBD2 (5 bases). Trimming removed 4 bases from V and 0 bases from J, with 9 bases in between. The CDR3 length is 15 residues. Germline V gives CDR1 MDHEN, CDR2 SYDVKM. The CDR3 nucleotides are TGTGCCAGCAGTTCCTACGGGACGAACACCGGGGAGCTGTTTTTT. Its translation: CASSSYGTNTGELFF.

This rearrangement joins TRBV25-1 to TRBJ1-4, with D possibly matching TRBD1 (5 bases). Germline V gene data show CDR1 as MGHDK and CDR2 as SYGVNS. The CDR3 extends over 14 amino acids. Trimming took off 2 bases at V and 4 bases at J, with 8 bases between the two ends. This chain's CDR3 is CASSERGVNEKLFF. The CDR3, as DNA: TGTGCCAGCAGTGAACGGGGGGTTAATGAAAAACTGTTTTTT.

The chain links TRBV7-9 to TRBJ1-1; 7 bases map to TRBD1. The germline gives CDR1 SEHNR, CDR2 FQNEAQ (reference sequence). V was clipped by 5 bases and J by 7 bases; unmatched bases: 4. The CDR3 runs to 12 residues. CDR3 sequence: CASSQRDSEAFF. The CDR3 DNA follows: TGTGCCAGCAGCCAAAGGGACAGTGAAGCTTTCTTT.

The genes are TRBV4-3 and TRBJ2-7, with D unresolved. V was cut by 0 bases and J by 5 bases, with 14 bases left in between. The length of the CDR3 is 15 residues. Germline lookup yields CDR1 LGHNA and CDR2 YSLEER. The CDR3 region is CASSQEWRSVHEQYF. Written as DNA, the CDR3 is TGCGCCAGCAGCCAAGAATGGCGATCTGTCCACGAGCAGTACTTC.

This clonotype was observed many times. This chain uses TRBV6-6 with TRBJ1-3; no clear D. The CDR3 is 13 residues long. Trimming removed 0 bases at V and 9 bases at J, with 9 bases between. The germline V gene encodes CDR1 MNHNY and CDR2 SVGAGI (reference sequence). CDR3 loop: CASSYSAGATIYF. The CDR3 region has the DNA TGTGCCAGCAGTTACTCCGCCGGCGCCACCATATATTTT.

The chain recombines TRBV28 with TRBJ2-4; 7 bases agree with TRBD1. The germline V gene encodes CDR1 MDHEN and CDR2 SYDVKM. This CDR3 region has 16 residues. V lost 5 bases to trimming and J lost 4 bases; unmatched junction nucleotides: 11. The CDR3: CASSPIIPGQKNIQYF. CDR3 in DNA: TGTGCCAGCAGTCCAATAATACCGGGACAGAAAAACATTCAGTACTTC.

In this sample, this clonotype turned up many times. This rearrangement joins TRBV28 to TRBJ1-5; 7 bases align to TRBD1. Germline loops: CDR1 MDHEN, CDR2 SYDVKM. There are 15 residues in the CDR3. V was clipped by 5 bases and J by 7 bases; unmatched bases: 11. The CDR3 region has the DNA TGTGCCAGCAGTCTCCTAGGACAGGCGGGGCAGCCCCAGCATTTT. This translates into CASSLLGQAGQPQHF.